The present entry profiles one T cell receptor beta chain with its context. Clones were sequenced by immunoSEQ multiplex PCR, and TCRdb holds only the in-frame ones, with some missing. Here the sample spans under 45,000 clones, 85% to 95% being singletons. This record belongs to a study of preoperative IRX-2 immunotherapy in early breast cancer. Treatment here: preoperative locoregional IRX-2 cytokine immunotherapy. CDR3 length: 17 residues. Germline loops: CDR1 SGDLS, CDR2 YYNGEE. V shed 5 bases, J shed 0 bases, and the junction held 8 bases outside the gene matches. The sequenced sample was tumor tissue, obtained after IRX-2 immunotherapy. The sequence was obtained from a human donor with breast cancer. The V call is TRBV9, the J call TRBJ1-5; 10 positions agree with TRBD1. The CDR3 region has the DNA TGTGCCAGCAGGGCCGGGACAGGGGAAGATAGCAATCAGCCCCAGCATTTT. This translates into CASRAGTGEDSNQPQHF.